These T cell receptor beta chains were read from a single sample in a study of cytomegalovirus exposure and HLA in healthy donors. The assay was immunoSEQ multiplex PCR, and TCRdb's table has in-frame clones only and misses some. The sample lists under 150,000 clones, approximately 71% occurring once. Sequencing was carried out using PBMCs. Every receptor here comes from a woman between 55 and 75 years old in good health and CMV-seronegative. The CDR3 runs from the conserved cysteine through the conserved F or W. The order of the fields is V gene, J gene, clone size, D gene, CDR3 DNA, CDR3 protein. D genes are given only for firm matches. The size field is filled for only some rows; it gives once, few, many or a size class.

V gene: TRBV18; J gene: TRBJ1-1; clone size: once; D gene: .; CDR3 DNA: TGTGCCAGCTCACCAATAGGTACAGGGACGAACACTGAAGCTTTCTTT; CDR3 protein: CASSPIGTGTNTEAFF
V gene: TRBV6-7; J gene: TRBJ2-2; clone size: .; D gene: .; CDR3 DNA: TGTGCCAGCGTGTGGGGGCGTGGGGACACAAACACCGGGGAGCTGTTTTTT; CDR3 protein: CASVWGRGDTNTGELFF
V gene: TRBV28; J gene: TRBJ1-3; clone size: .; D gene: .; CDR3 DNA: TGTGCCAGCAGTTTATTTACACCCAGCTCTGGAAACACCATATATTTT; CDR3 protein: CASSLFTPSSGNTIYF
V gene: TRBV27; J gene: TRBJ2-7; clone size: .; D gene: .; CDR3 DNA: TGTGCCAGCAGTTTGCGGGACGAACGGACTGAGCAGTACTTC; CDR3 protein: CASSLRDERTEQYF
V gene: TRBV27; J gene: TRBJ1-5; clone size: .; D gene: .; CDR3 DNA: TGTGCCAGCAGTTTGGAGAGCAATCAGCCCCAGCATTTT; CDR3 protein: CASSLESNQPQHF
V gene: TRBV19; J gene: TRBJ1-2; clone size: few; D gene: TRBD1; CDR3 DNA: TGTGCCAGTAGTCCAAGGGACAGGGTTTACACCTTC; CDR3 protein: CASSPRDRVYTF
V gene: TRBV18; J gene: TRBJ1-2; clone size: .; D gene: TRBD1; CDR3 DNA: TGTGCCAGCTCCCCAGCGACAGGGGGCGCTGGCTATGGCTACACCTTC; CDR3 protein: CASSPATGGAGYGYTF
V gene: TRBV7-6; J gene: TRBJ2-1; clone size: once; D gene: .; CDR3 DNA: TGTGCCAGCAGCGTAATGAGTGAGCAGTTCTTC; CDR3 protein: CASSVMSEQFF
V gene: TRBV18; J gene: TRBJ1-2; clone size: once; D gene: .; CDR3 DNA: TGTGCCAGCTCACCGCAGGAAAATTACTATGGCTACACCTTC; CDR3 protein: CASSPQENYYGYTF
V gene: TRBV6-6; J gene: TRBJ1-5; clone size: .; D gene: TRBD1; CDR3 DNA: TGTGCCAGCAGTAGGGACAGGGGGAGCAATCAGCCCCAGCATTTT; CDR3 protein: CASSRDRGSNQPQHF
V gene: TRBV6-5; J gene: TRBJ1-3; clone size: .; D gene: .; CDR3 DNA: TGTGCCAGCAGCGGAGGGGCCTACTCTGGAAACACCATATATTTT; CDR3 protein: CASSGGAYSGNTIYF
V gene: TRBV27; J gene: TRBJ2-7; clone size: .; D gene: .; CDR3 DNA: TGTGCCAGCAGTTTCGCAGGGGCGAACGAGCAGTACTTC; CDR3 protein: CASSFAGANEQYF
V gene: TRBV5-1; J gene: TRBJ2-5; clone size: .; D gene: TRBD1; CDR3 DNA: TGCGCCAGCAGCCTGGGGGGTACAGGGGGCATTCGGGAGACCCAGTACTTC; CDR3 protein: CASSLGGTGGIRETQYF
V gene: TRBV19; J gene: TRBJ1-1; clone size: .; D gene: .; CDR3 DNA: TGTGCCAGTAGTCTGACAGGGAACACTGAAGCTTTCTTT; CDR3 protein: CASSLTGNTEAFF
V gene: TRBV11-2; J gene: TRBJ2-1; clone size: .; D gene: TRBD2; CDR3 DNA: TGTGCCAGCAGCTTAGGCGGGAGGAGCTCCTACAATGAGCAGTTCTTC; CDR3 protein: CASSLGGRSSYNEQFF
V gene: TRBV4-1; J gene: TRBJ2-2; clone size: .; D gene: TRBD2; CDR3 DNA: TGCGCCAGCAGCCAAGATTCACGGACTAGCGGCCTCACCGGGGAGCTGTTTTTT; CDR3 protein: CASSQDSRTSGLTGELFF
V gene: TRBV5-4; J gene: TRBJ2-3; clone size: .; D gene: .; CDR3 DNA: TGTGCCAGCAGCTTGGCAGGGGCGAGGGATACGCAGTATTTT; CDR3 protein: CASSLAGARDTQYF
V gene: TRBV7-9; J gene: TRBJ1-5; clone size: once; D gene: .; CDR3 DNA: TGTGCCAGCAGCTTAGGATCCCTAGGCAGGGACAATCAGCCCCAGCATTTT; CDR3 protein: CASSLGSLGRDNQPQHF
V gene: TRBV18; J gene: TRBJ2-6; clone size: once; D gene: .; CDR3 DNA: TGTGCCAGCTCACCAACAGGGTCTGGGGCCAACGTCCTGACTTTC; CDR3 protein: CASSPTGSGANVLTF
V gene: TRBV28; J gene: TRBJ1-2; clone size: .; D gene: TRBD1; CDR3 DNA: TGTGCCAGCAGTGCTAACAGGGGGCGAGTCTATGGCTACACCTTC; CDR3 protein: CASSANRGRVYGYTF
V gene: TRBV14; J gene: TRBJ2-1; clone size: .; D gene: TRBD2; CDR3 DNA: TGTGCCAGCAGCCAAAACGGCGGGGCGGGAGCTTTCGGCAATGAGCAGTTCTTC; CDR3 protein: CASSQNGGAGAFGNEQFF
V gene: TRBV6-5; J gene: TRBJ1-3; clone size: few; D gene: .; CDR3 DNA: TGTGCCAGCAGCCCCCTGGACTCTAGGGGAAACACCATATATTTT; CDR3 protein: CASSPLDSRGNTIYF
V gene: TRBV9; J gene: TRBJ2-3; clone size: .; D gene: .; CDR3 DNA: TGTGCCAGCAGCGCCGTGGCCGGCACAGATACGCAGTATTTT; CDR3 protein: CASSAVAGTDTQYF